The clone carrying this T cell receptor beta chain was recorded a few times. The antigen is unknown. Trimming took 10 bases from V and 4 from J; bases not matched to a gene: 18. The CDR3 loop spans 17 amino acids. Germline V gene sequence: CDR1 ENHRY, CDR2 SYGVKD. In TCRdb, the 5' RACE reads were re-called with MiXCR into one record per CDR3 protein. The sample has about 500,000 distinct CDR3 sequences, approximately 20% seen once; the top ten hold under 15%. The sample is drawn from a study of T-cell memory formation after mild COVID-19. The wider study: TCR clusters showed largely donor specificity.

Study findings and constraints: Mainly in CM and EM were contracting CD4+ clones; CD8+ were in EMRA.

This chain joins TRBV10-3 and TRBJ2-5; TRBD1 agrees at 10 bases. The material sequenced was PBMCs or a T cell subset sorted from them (not recorded which). This receptor was obtained from an adult woman who had mild COVID-19 (a few samples of this study predate the infection). Cell type and time point are not known. The CDR3 spells CASSGTGAIFVGETQYF. CDR3 in DNA: TGTGCCAGCTCCGGGACAGGGGCAATATTTGTTGGAGAGACCCAGTACTTC.